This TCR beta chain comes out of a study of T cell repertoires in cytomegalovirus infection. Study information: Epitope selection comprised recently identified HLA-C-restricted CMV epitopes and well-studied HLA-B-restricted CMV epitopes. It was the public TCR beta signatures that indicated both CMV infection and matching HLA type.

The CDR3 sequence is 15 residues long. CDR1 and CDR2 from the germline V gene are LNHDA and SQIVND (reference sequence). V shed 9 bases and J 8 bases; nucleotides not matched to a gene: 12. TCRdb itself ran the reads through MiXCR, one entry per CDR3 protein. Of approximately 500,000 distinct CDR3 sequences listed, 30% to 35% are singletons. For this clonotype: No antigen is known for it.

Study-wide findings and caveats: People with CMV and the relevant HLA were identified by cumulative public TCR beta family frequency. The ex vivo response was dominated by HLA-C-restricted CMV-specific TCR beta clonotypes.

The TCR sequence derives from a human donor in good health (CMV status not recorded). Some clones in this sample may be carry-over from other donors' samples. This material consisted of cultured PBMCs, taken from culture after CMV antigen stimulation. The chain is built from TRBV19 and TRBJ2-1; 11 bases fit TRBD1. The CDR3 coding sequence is TGTGCCAGCCGGATAGGGACAGGGGGAAGCGATGAGCAGTTCTTC. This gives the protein CASRIGTGGSDEQFF.